The 18 T cell receptor beta chains given below trace back to one sample, sequenced in a study of blood T cells in healthy people across ages. For the second PCR, which ran for roughly 6 to 12 cycles, a sample-barcoded 5' primer and a J-beta primer mix were used. TCRdb recomputed calls from the 5' RACE reads with MiXCR, one row per CDR3 protein. The sample yields 850,000 to 1,300,000 distinct CDR3 sequences, roughly 45% seen once. The sample consisted of blood. The receptors stem from a woman aged 55 to 70 in good health.

V and J are TRBV20-1 and TRBJ1-2; the D is unclear. This CDR3 is 14 amino acids long. Looked up from germline, CDR1 is DFQATT and CDR2 is SNEGSKA (reference sequence). Between the trimmed V and J ends, which lost 3 bases and 0 bases, there was a span of 11 bases. The CDR3 spells CSARDTETNYGYTF. The CDR3, as DNA: TGCAGTGCTAGGGATACAGAGACTAACTATGGCTACACCTTC.

The chain links TRBV5-1 to TRBJ2-1; 11 nucleotides agree with TRBD1. V was clipped by 3 bases and J by 8 bases; unmatched bases: 7. This CDR3 is 15 amino acids long. Germline values: CDR1 SGHRS, CDR2 YFSETQ. CDR3 nucleotide sequence: TGCGCCAGCAGCTCCGGACAGGGGGCCCACCATGAGCAGTTCTTC. It is translated as CASSSGQGAHHEQFF.

This clonotype was detected only once. The chain combines TRBV11-2 with TRBJ2-1; a possible D gene is TRBD1 (5 bases). The DNA end lines up better with TRBJ2-7; the J call may be wrong. Germline-derived CDR1 and CDR2 are SGHAT and FQNNGV. The CDR3 runs to 16 residues. Here the CDR3 DNA reads TGTGCCAGCAGCTCCCCATACAGGCCTAGGGCCTACGAGCAGTACTTC. Residues: CASSSPYRPRAYEQYF.

V gene TRBV5-5 combines with J gene TRBJ2-4; TRBD2 matches at 7 bases. TRBJ2-7 matches the DNA end more closely, so the J call is doubtful. This CDR3 has 15 residues. Germline CDR1 is SGHKS and CDR2 is YYEKEE (reference sequence). CDR3 protein: CASSLRVAGPYEQYF. For the CDR3, the DNA is TGTGCCAGCAGCTTGAGGGTAGCGGGTCCCTACGAGCAGTACTTC.

This clonotype was counted only a few times. The CDR3 is CASSLAVTSGSGGVNEQFF. The CDR3 DNA follows: TGCGCCAGCAGCTTGGCCGTGACTAGCGGGAGTGGAGGTGTCAATGAGCAGTTCTTC. The chain is built from TRBV5-1 and TRBJ2-1; 12 bases line up with TRBD2. CDR1 and CDR2 (germline): SGHRS, YFSETQ. CDR3 length: 19 amino acids. V was clipped by 0 bases and J by 6 bases; unmatched bases: 13.

This clonotype was picked up many times. V gene TRBV29-1 combines with J gene TRBJ2-1, with TRBD1 matching over 12 bases. The germline gives CDR1 SQVTM, CDR2 ANQGSEA. J lost 6 bases, V lost 7 bases, and 7 bases had no gene match. The CDR3 loop spans 14 amino acids. The CDR3 loop reads CSAGTGGMFNEQFF. The CDR3 nucleotides read TGCAGCGCAGGGACAGGGGGCATGTTCAATGAGCAGTTCTTC.

V usage is TRBV12-3 or TRBV12-4 and J usage is TRBJ2-1; D perhaps matches TRBD2 (5 bases). The length of the CDR3 is 16 residues. Trimming took 7 bases from V and 9 from J, leaving 25 bases between them. The CDR3 DNA follows: TGTGCCAGCACCTCCCGCGGGCTAGCAAGGGCGAGTGAGCAGTTCTTC. Translation gives CASTSRGLARASEQFF.

The J gene is TRBJ2-2, the V gene TRBV29-1; 7 bases line up with TRBD2. Germline lookup yields CDR1 SQVTM and CDR2 ANQGSEA. The CDR3 length is 13 residues. The J segment lost 6 bases and the V segment lost 3 bases, leaving 4 bases of the junction unmatched. The DNA for the CDR3 is TGCAGCGTTGACCGGCGGGAGTCCGGGGAGCTGTTTTTT. It translates to CSVDRRESGELFF.

This clonotype has just a few counts. The chain combines TRBV29-1 with TRBJ2-1, with 10 bases matching TRBD2. CDR3 size: 15 residues. The junction had 6 bases not matched to a gene; V was cut back by 5 bases and J by 2 bases. Germline assignment: CDR1 SQVTM and CDR2 ANQGSEA. The CDR3 nucleotides are TGCAGCGTTCCCGGGACTAGCGTAGCCTACAATGAGCAGTTCTTC. This codes for CSVPGTSVAYNEQFF.

The chain uses TRBV20-1 and TRBJ2-4; possible D gene TRBD1, 6 bases. The V end was cut by 6 bases, the J end by 0 bases, with 12 bases between. Per germline, CDR1 DFQATT and CDR2 SNEGSKA (reference sequence). The CDR3 is made up of 14 amino acids. DNA of the CDR3: TGCAGTGCCACAGGGTTTACAGCCAAAAACATTCAGTACTTC. Translated, it gives CSATGFTAKNIQYF.

Turning to this clonotype: Relative to the germline gene, one junction end is altered; a read error may explain this. The chain couples TRBV14 to TRBJ2-3; D possibly corresponds to TRBD2 (5 bases). This CDR3 region has 13 residues. Germline assignment: CDR1 SGHDN and CDR2 FVKESK. CDR3 protein: CANSQIRGGTQYF. DNA for the CDR3: TGTGCCAACAGCCAAATAAGAGGAGGCACGCAGTATTTT. Together with reference TRBV14 and TRBJ2-3, the CDR3 gives the full variable domain: EAGVTQFPSHSVIEKGQTVTLRCDPISGHDNLYWYRRVMGKEIKFLLHFVKESKQDESGMPNNRFLAERTGGTYSTLKVQPAELEDSGVYFCANSQIRGGTQYFGPGTRLTVL.

This chain joins TRBV3-1 and TRBJ2-5, with 7 bases matching TRBD1. Germline V gene data show CDR1 as LGHDT and CDR2 as YNNKEL (reference sequence). V lost 7 bases to trimming and J lost 2 bases; unmatched junction nucleotides: 10. The CDR3 spans 15 residues. The CDR3 loop is CASKTGTAQQETQYF. Here the CDR3 DNA reads TGTGCCAGCAAGACAGGGACGGCCCAACAAGAGACCCAGTACTTC.

This sequence joins TRBV30 and TRBJ2-5; weak D call: TRBD1 (5 bases). The CDR3 covers 15 residues. CDR1 is GTSNPN, CDR2 SVGIG, per germline (reference sequence). Trimming stripped 0 bases from V and 5 bases from J, with 16 bases between. CDR3 nucleotide sequence: TGTGCCTGGAGTGTAGTTCAGGGCTTTCGGGAGACCCAGTACTTC. It codes for CAWSVVQGFRETQYF.

This CDR3 reads CSARDVQRELADTQYF. The DNA of the CDR3 is TGCAGTGCTAGAGATGTTCAGCGGGAGCTGGCAGATACGCAGTATTTT. The rearrangement joins TRBV20-1 to TRBJ2-3; 8 bases are a match to TRBD2. Germline V gives CDR1 DFQATT, CDR2 SNEGSKA (reference sequence). This CDR3 comprises 16 residues. Trimming cost V 0 bases and J 4 bases; bases outside gene matches: 9.

This clonotype was seen a handful of times. This rearrangement joins TRBV15 to TRBJ2-4; tentatively, D is TRBD2 (6 bases). The V end was cut by 4 bases, the J end by 5 bases, with 24 bases between. CDR3 length equals 18 residues. Germline CDR1 and CDR2: LNHNV and YYDKDF (reference sequence). The CDR3, as DNA: TGTGCCACCAGCAATCTGGAGGGTGCAGCGCAGGCCGAAAACATTCAGTACTTC. The encoded protein is CATSNLEGAAQAENIQYF.

This clonotype was found a few times. This chain uses TRBV12-3 or TRBV12-4 with TRBJ2-3, with D tentatively TRBD2 (5 bases). V dropped 1 base and J dropped 3 bases, with 11 bases sitting between them. The CDR3 length is 15 residues. The CDR3: CASSLGEGVTDTQYF. CDR3 DNA sequence: TGTGCCAGCAGTTTAGGAGAGGGTGTGACAGATACGCAGTATTTT.

The V call is TRBV12-5, the J call TRBJ2-1; 8 nucleotides match TRBD2. J lost 8 bases, V lost 2 bases, and 5 bases had no gene match. Germline CDR1 is LGHNT and CDR2 is FRNRAP. This CDR3 has 14 residues. The CDR3 region has the DNA TGTGCTAGTGGTTTGCGGACTAGCATCGATGAGCAGTTCTTC. Residues: CASGLRTSIDEQFF.

This clonotype was counted between two and nine times. V gene TRBV27 combines with J gene TRBJ2-7; the D gene is possibly TRBD2 (5 bases). V gave up 2 bases and J gave up 3 bases, with 11 bases separating them. CDR3 length equals 14 residues. The germline V gene has CDR1 MNHEY and CDR2 SMNVEV (reference sequence). The CDR3 reads CASSLGGSHYEQYF. The CDR3 coding sequence is TGTGCCAGCAGTTTAGGTGGGAGCCACTACGAGCAGTACTTC.